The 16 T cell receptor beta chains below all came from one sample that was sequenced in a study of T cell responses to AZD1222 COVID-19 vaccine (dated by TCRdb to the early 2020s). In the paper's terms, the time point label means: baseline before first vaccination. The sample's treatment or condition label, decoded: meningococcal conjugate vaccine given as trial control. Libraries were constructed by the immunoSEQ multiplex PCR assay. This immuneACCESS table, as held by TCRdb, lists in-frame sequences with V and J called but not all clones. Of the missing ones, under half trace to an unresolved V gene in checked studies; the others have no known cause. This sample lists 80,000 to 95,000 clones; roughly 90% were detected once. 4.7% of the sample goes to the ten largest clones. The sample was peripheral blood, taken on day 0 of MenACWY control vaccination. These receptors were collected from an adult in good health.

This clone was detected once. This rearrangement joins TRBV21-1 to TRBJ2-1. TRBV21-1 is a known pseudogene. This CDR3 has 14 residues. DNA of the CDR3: TGTGCCAGCACCCCAGGGTTGAGCGGCGATGAGCAGTTCTTC. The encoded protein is CASTPGLSGDEQFF.

In nucleotides, the CDR3 is TGTGCCAGCAGCCAAAATCGGGACAGGGCTGGGGAAAAACTGTTTTTT. It translates to CASSQNRDRAGEKLFF. This sequence joins TRBV3-1 (or the pseudogene TRBV3-2) and TRBJ1-4; 9 positions agree with TRBD1. The V and J ends lost 2 bases and 8 bases, in that order; junction bases with no gene match: 9. CDR1 and CDR2 (germline): LGHDT, YNNKEL (reference sequence). The CDR3 length is 16 residues.

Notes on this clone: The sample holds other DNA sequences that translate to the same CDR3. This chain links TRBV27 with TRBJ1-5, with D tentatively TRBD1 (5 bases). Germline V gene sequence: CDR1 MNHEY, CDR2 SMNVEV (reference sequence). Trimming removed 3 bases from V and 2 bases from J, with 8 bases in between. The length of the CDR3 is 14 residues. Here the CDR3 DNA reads TGTGCCAGCAGTTTCCAGGGTGGCAATCAGCCCCAGCATTTT. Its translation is CASSFQGGNQPQHF.

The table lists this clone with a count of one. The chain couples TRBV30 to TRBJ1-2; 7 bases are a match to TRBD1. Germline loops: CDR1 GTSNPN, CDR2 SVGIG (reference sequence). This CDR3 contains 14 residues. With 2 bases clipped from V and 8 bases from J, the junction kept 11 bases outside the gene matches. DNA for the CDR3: TGTGCCTGGAGTTCGGGGAGGGGGCTGAAGGGCTACACCTTC. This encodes CAWSSGRGLKGYTF.

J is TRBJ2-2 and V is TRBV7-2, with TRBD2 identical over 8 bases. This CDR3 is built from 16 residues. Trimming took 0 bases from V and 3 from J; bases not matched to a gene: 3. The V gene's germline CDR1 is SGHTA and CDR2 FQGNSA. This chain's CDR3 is CASSLAPSGYTGELFF. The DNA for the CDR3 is TGTGCCAGCAGCTTAGCGCCTAGCGGGTACACCGGGGAGCTGTTTTTT.

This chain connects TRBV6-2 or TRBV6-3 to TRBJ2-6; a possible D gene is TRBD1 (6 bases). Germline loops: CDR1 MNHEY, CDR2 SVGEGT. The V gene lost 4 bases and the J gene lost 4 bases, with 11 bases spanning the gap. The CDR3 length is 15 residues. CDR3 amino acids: CASSFRTAGANVLTF. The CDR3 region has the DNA TGTGCCAGCAGTTTTCGGACAGCCGGGGCCAACGTCCTGACTTTC.

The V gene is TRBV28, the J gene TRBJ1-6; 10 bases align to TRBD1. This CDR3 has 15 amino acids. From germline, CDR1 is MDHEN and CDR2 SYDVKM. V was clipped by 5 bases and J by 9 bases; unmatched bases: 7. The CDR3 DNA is TGTGCCAGCAGTAAGACAGGGGGCGTTATTTCACCCCTCCACTTT. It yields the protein CASSKTGGVISPLHF. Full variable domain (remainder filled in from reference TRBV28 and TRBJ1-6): DVKVTQSSRYLVKRTGEKVFLECVQDMDHENMFWYRQDPGLGLRLIYFSYDVKMKEKGDIPEGYSVSREKKERFSLILESASTNQTSMYLCASSKTGGVISPLHFGNGTRLTVT.

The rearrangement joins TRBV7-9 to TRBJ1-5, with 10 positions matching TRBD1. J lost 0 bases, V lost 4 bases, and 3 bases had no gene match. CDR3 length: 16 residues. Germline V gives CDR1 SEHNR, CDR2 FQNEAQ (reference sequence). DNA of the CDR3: TGTGCCAGCAGCTCCGGACAGGGGGATAGCAATCAGCCCCAGCATTTT. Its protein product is CASSSGQGDSNQPQHF. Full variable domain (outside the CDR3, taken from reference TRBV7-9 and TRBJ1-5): DTGVSQNPRHKITKRGQNVTFRCDPISEHNRLYWYRQTLGQGPEFLTYFQNEAQLEKSRLLSDRFSAERPKGSFSTLEIQRTEQGDSAMYLCASSSGQGDSNQPQHFGDGTRLSIL.

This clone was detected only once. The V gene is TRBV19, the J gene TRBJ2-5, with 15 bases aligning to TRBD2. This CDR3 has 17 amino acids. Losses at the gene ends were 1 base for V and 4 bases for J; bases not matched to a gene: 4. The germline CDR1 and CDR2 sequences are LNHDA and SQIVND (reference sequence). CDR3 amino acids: CASSIAGLAGGRETQYF. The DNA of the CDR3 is TGTGCCAGTAGTATAGCCGGACTAGCGGGAGGGCGAGAGACCCAGTACTTC.

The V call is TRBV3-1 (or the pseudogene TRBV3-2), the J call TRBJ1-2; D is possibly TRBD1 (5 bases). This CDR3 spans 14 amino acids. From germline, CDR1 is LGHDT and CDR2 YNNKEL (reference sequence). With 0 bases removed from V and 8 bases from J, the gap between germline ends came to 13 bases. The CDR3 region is CASSQEGRGLGYTF. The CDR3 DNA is TGTGCCAGCAGCCAAGAAGGTCGGGGACTGGGCTACACCTTC.

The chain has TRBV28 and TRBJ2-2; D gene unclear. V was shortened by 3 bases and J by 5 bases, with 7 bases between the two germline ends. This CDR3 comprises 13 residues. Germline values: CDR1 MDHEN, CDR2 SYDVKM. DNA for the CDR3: TGTGCCAGCAGTTTCCGACGGACCGGGGAGCTGTTTTTT. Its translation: CASSFRRTGELFF.

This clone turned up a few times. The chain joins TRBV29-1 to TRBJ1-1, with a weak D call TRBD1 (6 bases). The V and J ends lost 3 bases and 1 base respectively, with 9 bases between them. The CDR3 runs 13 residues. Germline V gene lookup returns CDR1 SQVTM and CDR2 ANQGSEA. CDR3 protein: CSVERDTNTEAFF. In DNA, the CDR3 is TGCAGCGTTGAGCGGGACACGAACACTGAAGCTTTCTTT.

In DNA, the CDR3 is TGCAGCGTTGAGGGCAGGGACATTCAGTACTTC. This sequence encodes CSVEGRDIQYF. The V and J genes are TRBV29-1 and TRBJ2-4, with a possible D match to TRBD1 (5 bases). Trimming took 3 bases from V and 8 from J, leaving 8 bases between them. The CDR3 is 11 amino acids. Germline V CDR1 and CDR2: SQVTM, ANQGSEA.

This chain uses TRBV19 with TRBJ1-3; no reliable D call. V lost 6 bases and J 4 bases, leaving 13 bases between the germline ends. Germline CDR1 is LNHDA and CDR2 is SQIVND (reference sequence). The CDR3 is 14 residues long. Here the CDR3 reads CASSPGPEGNTIYF. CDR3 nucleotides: TGTGCCAGTAGCCCGGGTCCGGAAGGAAACACCATATATTTT. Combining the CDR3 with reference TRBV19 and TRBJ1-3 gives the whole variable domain DGGITQSPKYLFRKEGQNVTLSCEQNLNHDAMYWYRQDPGQGLRLIYYSQIVNDFQKGDIAEGYSVSREKKESFPLTVTSAQKNPTAFYLCASSPGPEGNTIYFGEGSWLTVV.

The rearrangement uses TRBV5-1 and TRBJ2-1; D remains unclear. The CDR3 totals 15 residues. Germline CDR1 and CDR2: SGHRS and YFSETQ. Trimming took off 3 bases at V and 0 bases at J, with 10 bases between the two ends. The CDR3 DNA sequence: TGCGCCAGCAGCTCAGACGGGCCCTCCTACAATGAGCAGTTCTTC. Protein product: CASSSDGPSYNEQFF.

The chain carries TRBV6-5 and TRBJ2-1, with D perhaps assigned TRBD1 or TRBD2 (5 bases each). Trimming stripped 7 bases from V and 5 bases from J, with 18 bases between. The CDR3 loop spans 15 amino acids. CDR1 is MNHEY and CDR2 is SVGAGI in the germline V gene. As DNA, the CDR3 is TGTGCCAGCACACGCCTGGGGTGGGGGAACAATGAGCAGTTCTTC. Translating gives CASTRLGWGNNEQFF.